This record concerns one T cell receptor (beta chain) sequence. The antigen is not known. The data were produced by immunoSEQ multiplex PCR, yet TCRdb's version contains in-frame clones alone and is incomplete. This sample has tens of thousands of clones, with roughly 85% found just once. The data were obtained in a study of radiotherapy plus CTLA-4 blockade in lung cancer. Study overall: With 25% to 40% of patients having disease control, objective responses were seen in about 17%.

Study observations and caveats: Interferon-beta and early blood T cell clone dynamics reportedly predicted response best. Blood-borne expansion of tumor-derived TCR clones followed radiotherapy plus ipilimumab.

The CDR3 contains 14 residues. CDR1 SGHRS and CDR2 YFSETQ come from the germline V gene. With 0 bases removed from V and 7 bases from J, the gap between germline ends came to 11 bases. People whose metastatic non-small-cell lung cancer was chemo-refractory got focal radiation along with CTLA-4 blockade by ipilimumab. The V call is TRBV5-1, the J call TRBJ2-1; no reliable D call. Source: peripheral blood, taken from a patient treated with radiotherapy plus ipilimumab. This sequence was found in a human donor with non-small cell lung cancer whose response to radiotherapy plus ipilimumab could not be evaluated. The CDR3 loop reads CASSLELSWNEQFF. Here the CDR3 DNA reads TGCGCCAGCAGCTTGGAGCTTAGTTGGAATGAGCAGTTCTTC.